This TCR beta chain originates from a study of shared clonotypes between healthy human individuals. The protocol was immunoSEQ multiplex PCR, while the TCRdb copy is restricted to in-frame clones and leaves out a portion. Of some 2,100,000 clones in the sample, about 92% were seen once. Positively selected for CCR7, the CD45RO-negative cells used as naive CD8 cells excluded terminally differentiated effector memory CD45RA+ cells. This CDR3 comprises 13 residues. Trimming removed 5 bases at V and 4 bases at J, with 11 bases between. Germline loops: CDR1 SGHTA, CDR2 FQGNSA. This clonotype was obtained from a man in his late teens or twenties in good health. Some clones in this sample may be carry-over from other donors' samples. What was sequenced was naive CD8+ T cells from PBMCs. The chain links TRBV7-2 to TRBJ1-2; possibly TRBD1 for D (6 bases). The CDR3 loop is CASSAGQFYGYTF. Here the CDR3 DNA reads TGTGCCAGCAGCGCAGGACAGTTCTATGGCTACACCTTC.